These 3 T cell receptor beta chains originate from one sample sequenced in a study of T-cell memory formation after mild COVID-19. TCRdb processed the 5' RACE reads anew with MiXCR; each CDR3 protein has one entry. The profile shows about 40,000 distinct CDR3 sequences, about 6.1% of them singletons. Specimen: PBMCs or a T cell subset sorted from them (not recorded which). The receptor source for this set is an adult who had mild COVID-19 (a few samples of this study predate the infection). Cell type and time point are not known.

Sample share makes this clonotype medium-sized. This chain connects TRBV5-1 to TRBJ2-4; D call uncertain. The CDR3 consists of 14 residues. With 1 base removed from V and 7 bases from J, the gap between germline ends came to 12 bases. In germline, CDR1 is SGHRS, CDR2 YFSETQ. CDR3 sequence: CASSLRLERNIQYF. The CDR3 DNA reads TGCGCCAGCAGCTTGCGGCTAGAGCGTAACATTCAGTACTTC.

At least ten counts were recorded for this clonotype. The chain recombines TRBV5-1 with TRBJ2-7; 10 bases map to TRBD2. The CDR3 runs to 15 residues. CDR1 and CDR2 from the germline V gene are SGHRS and YFSETQ. The junction had 10 bases not matched to a gene; V was cut back by 4 bases and J by 6 bases. The CDR3 nucleotides read TGCGCCAGCAGCGACTCTAGCGGGAGCAAGGGCGAGCAGTACTTC. It codes for CASSDSSGSKGEQYF.

This clonotype was seen repeatedly, ten times or more. J is TRBJ2-3 and V is TRBV7-9; TRBD2 agrees at 12 bases. Trimming took 5 bases from V and 2 from J; bases not matched to a gene: 8. This CDR3 region has 17 residues. Germline CDR1 and CDR2: SEHNR and FQNEAQ (reference sequence). The CDR3 sequence is CASSLVRTSGNTDTQYF. In nucleotides, the CDR3 is TGTGCCAGCAGCCTCGTTCGGACTAGCGGGAACACAGATACGCAGTATTTT.